A single T cell receptor (beta chain) is shown here with its context. V dropped 10 bases and J dropped 0 bases, with 18 bases sitting between them. Germline assignment: CDR1 MNHEY and CDR2 SVGAGI. This CDR3 is built from 15 residues. The data belong to a study of blood T cell repertoires in COVID-19. Data came from immunoSEQ multiplex PCR; TCRdb stores just in-frame clones and leaves some out. The sample contains roughly 300,000 clones, around 87% of which appear only once. The sample taken for sequencing was PBMCs or T cells enriched from blood (not recorded which). This chain connects TRBV6-5 to TRBJ1-1; D perhaps matches TRBD1 (6 bases). The clonotype was recovered from a young woman who had recovered from COVID-19. The CDR3 is CAILPLPGVNTEAFF. CDR3 DNA sequence: TGTGCCATACTACCTCTCCCAGGGGTGAACACTGAAGCTTTCTTT.